These T cell receptor beta chains were read from a single sample in a study of T cell responses to AZD1222 COVID-19 vaccine. Measured with immunoSEQ multiplex PCR; TCRdb has only the in-frame clones, and not every one. This table holds about 120,000 clones, 90% found once. Sequenced material: peripheral blood, taken 28 days after the second dose of the MenACWY control vaccine. These receptors all stem from an adult who received the MenACWY meningococcal vaccine as a control. CDR3s include the opening cysteine and the closing phenylalanine or tryptophan. A D gene is named only where the DNA matches it firmly. Only part of the rows carry a size: once, few, many, or a class if the clone is expanded.

cdr3_nt: TGCAGCGTTGCGGGGGGCGCGATGAAAAAACTGTTTTTT
cdr3_aa: CSVAGGAMKKLFF
clone_size: .
v_call: TRBV29-1
j_call: TRBJ1-4
d_call: .

cdr3_nt: TGTGCCAGCAGCCAGACCTCGGGAACCTACACCGGGGAGCTGTTTTTT
cdr3_aa: CASSQTSGTYTGELFF
clone_size: .
v_call: TRBV14
j_call: TRBJ2-2
d_call: .

cdr3_nt: TGTGCCAGCAGCCATCCAACTACCGGGACTGGATCCTACGAGCAGTACTTC
cdr3_aa: CASSHPTTGTGSYEQYF
clone_size: .
v_call: TRBV5-5
j_call: TRBJ2-7
d_call: .

cdr3_nt: TGTGCCAGCAGCGTCAGGGGGGGAACTGAAGCTTTCTTT
cdr3_aa: CASSVRGGTEAFF
clone_size: .
v_call: TRBV7-2
j_call: TRBJ1-1
d_call: TRBD1

cdr3_nt: TGTGCCAGCAGACGACCGGGTCAGCCCCAGCATTTT
cdr3_aa: CASRRPGQPQHF
clone_size: .
v_call: TRBV28
j_call: TRBJ1-5
d_call: .

cdr3_nt: TGCGCCAGCAGCCCCGGGGCGGGTCGGGGGAACACTGAAGCTTTCTTT
cdr3_aa: CASSPGAGRGNTEAFF
clone_size: once
v_call: TRBV5-1
j_call: TRBJ1-1
d_call: .

cdr3_nt: TGTGCCAGCAGCTTGGAATTTGGCAGAGCGAACACTGAAGCTTTCTTT
cdr3_aa: CASSLEFGRANTEAFF
clone_size: .
v_call: TRBV5-6
j_call: TRBJ1-1
d_call: .

cdr3_nt: TGCGCCAGCAGCTGGGGTTGGAGCGGGAGGTCCTACAATGAGCAGTTCTTC
cdr3_aa: CASSWGWSGRSYNEQFF
clone_size: .
v_call: TRBV5-1
j_call: TRBJ2-1
d_call: TRBD2

cdr3_nt: TGCGCCAGCAGCCCATACAGGGCAACTAATGAAAAACTGTTTTTT
cdr3_aa: CASSPYRATNEKLFF
clone_size: once
v_call: TRBV5-1
j_call: TRBJ1-4
d_call: .

cdr3_nt: TGTGCCAGCAGCTTGCAAGCGGGAGCGGTCGAGCAGTACTTC
cdr3_aa: CASSLQAGAVEQYF
clone_size: .
v_call: TRBV5-4
j_call: TRBJ2-7
d_call: TRBD2

cdr3_nt: TGTGCCAGCAGCTTATTGGTCTCGAACACTGAAGCTTTCTTT
cdr3_aa: CASSLLVSNTEAFF
clone_size: .
v_call: TRBV7-9
j_call: TRBJ1-1
d_call: .

cdr3_nt: TGCGCCAGCAGCTTGGTCCCTCCGGGGGGGACCTACAATGAGCAGTTCTTC
cdr3_aa: CASSLVPPGGTYNEQFF
clone_size: .
v_call: TRBV5-1
j_call: TRBJ2-1
d_call: TRBD2

cdr3_nt: TGTGCCAGCAGAGACAGGGGGCGCGGCACAGATACGCAGTATTTT
cdr3_aa: CASRDRGRGTDTQYF
clone_size: .
v_call: TRBV28
j_call: TRBJ2-3
d_call: TRBD1

cdr3_nt: TGTGCCAGCAGTGCAACAGTCAATCAGCCCCAGCATTTT
cdr3_aa: CASSATVNQPQHF
clone_size: once
v_call: TRBV6-4
j_call: TRBJ1-5
d_call: .

cdr3_nt: TGTGCCAGCAGACGCGGGGACTCCTACAATGAGCAGTTCTTC
cdr3_aa: CASRRGDSYNEQFF
clone_size: .
v_call: TRBV6-5
j_call: TRBJ2-1
d_call: .

cdr3_nt: TGTGCCAGCAGCTTGGGCGGGGGCCACTCCACAGATACGCAGTATTTT
cdr3_aa: CASSLGGGHSTDTQYF
clone_size: .
v_call: TRBV5-8
j_call: TRBJ2-3
d_call: .

cdr3_nt: TGTGCCAGCAGCCCTCAACTAGCGGGGTACAATGAGCAGTTCTTC
cdr3_aa: CASSPQLAGYNEQFF
clone_size: once
v_call: TRBV7-9
j_call: TRBJ2-1
d_call: TRBD2

cdr3_nt: TGTGCCTGGAGCCTGGGTGCATTCTATGGCTACACCTTC
cdr3_aa: CAWSLGAFYGYTF
clone_size: .
v_call: TRBV30
j_call: TRBJ1-2
d_call: .

cdr3_nt: TGTGCCAGCAGAGCCCAGGGGGCAAGTAATGAGCAGTTCTTC
cdr3_aa: CASRAQGASNEQFF
clone_size: .
v_call: TRBV2
j_call: TRBJ2-1
d_call: TRBD1

cdr3_nt: TGTGCCAGCTCACCTTACGGAGGGACAGGGTTGGTCACAGATACGCAGTATTTT
cdr3_aa: CASSPYGGTGLVTDTQYF
clone_size: .
v_call: TRBV18
j_call: TRBJ2-3
d_call: TRBD1

cdr3_nt: TGTGCCAGCAGCGCGGCGGAAACCACAGATACGCAGTATTTT
cdr3_aa: CASSAAETTDTQYF
clone_size: few
v_call: TRBV4-2
j_call: TRBJ2-3
d_call: .

cdr3_nt: TGTGCCAGCAGCCGGACAGCTGGCACCGGGGAGCTGTTTTTT
cdr3_aa: CASSRTAGTGELFF
clone_size: .
v_call: TRBV7-2
j_call: TRBJ2-2
d_call: .

cdr3_nt: TGCAGTGCTAGTGACGGGGGCAATCAGCCCCAGCATTTT
cdr3_aa: CSASDGGNQPQHF
clone_size: .
v_call: TRBV20-1
j_call: TRBJ1-5
d_call: .

cdr3_nt: TGTGCCAGCAGCCCCGCTCCGAGCTCCTACAATGAGCAGTTCTTC
cdr3_aa: CASSPAPSSYNEQFF
clone_size: .
v_call: TRBV5-5
j_call: TRBJ2-1
d_call: .